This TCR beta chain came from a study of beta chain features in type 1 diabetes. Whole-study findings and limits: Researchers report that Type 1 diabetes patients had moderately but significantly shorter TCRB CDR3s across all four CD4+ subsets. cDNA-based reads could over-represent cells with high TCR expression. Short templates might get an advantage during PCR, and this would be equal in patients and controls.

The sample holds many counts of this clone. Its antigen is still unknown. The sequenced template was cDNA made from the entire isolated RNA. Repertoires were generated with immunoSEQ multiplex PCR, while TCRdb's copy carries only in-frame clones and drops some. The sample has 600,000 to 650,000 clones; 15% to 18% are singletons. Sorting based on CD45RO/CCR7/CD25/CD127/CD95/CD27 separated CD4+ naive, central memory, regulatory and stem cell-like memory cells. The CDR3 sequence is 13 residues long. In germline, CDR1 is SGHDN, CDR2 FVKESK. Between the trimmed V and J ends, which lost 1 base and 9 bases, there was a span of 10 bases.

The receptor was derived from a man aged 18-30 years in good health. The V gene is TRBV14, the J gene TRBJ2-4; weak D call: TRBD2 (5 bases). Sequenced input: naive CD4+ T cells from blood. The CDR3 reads CASSQVIGGIQYF. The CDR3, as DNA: TGTGCCAGCAGCCAAGTAATCGGAGGCATTCAGTACTTC.